This T cell receptor beta chain was found in a study of OX40 agonist ivuxolimab in advanced cancers. Study details: With ivuxolimab, an agonistic anti-OX40 (CD134) antibody, patients were treated. General study findings and limits: Also present in some nonresponders was a low level of normalized T-cell clonal expansion. Antigen specificity remained undetermined for the expanded peripheral T cells.

Blood sampling was done at baseline, cycle 4 day 1, and cycle 7 day 1. Clones were read by immunoSEQ multiplex PCR, and TCRdb kept only the in-frame ones, dropping some. This table holds tens of thousands of clones, roughly 89% found once. There are 15 residues in the CDR3. V trimming: 6 bases; J trimming: 4 bases; junction bases outside the gene matches: 4. CDR1 is PRHDT, CDR2 FYEKMQ, per germline (reference sequence). In regard to this clone: The antigen is unknown.

This TCR came from an adult with an advanced solid tumor such as melanoma, head and neck, liver or kidney cancer. The sequencing here drew on CD4+ or CD8+ T cells sorted from blood, taken in a trial of the OX40 agonist ivuxolimab. J is TRBJ2-1 and V is TRBV13; 12 nucleotides match TRBD2. CDR3 loop: CASRRGLAGYNEQFF. The CDR3 DNA reads as TGTGCCAGCAGGCGAGGACTAGCGGGGTACAATGAGCAGTTCTTC. Supplemented by reference TRBV13 and TRBJ2-1, the full variable domain reads AAGVIQSPRHLIKEKRETATLKCYPIPRHDTVYWYQQGPGQDPQFLISFYEKMQSDKGSIPDRFSAQQFSDYHSELNMSSLELGDSALYFCASRRGLAGYNEQFFGPGTRLTVL.